This is a list of T cell receptor beta chains from one sample in a study of T-cell memory formation after mild COVID-19. Each CDR3 protein gets one entry after TCRdb re-called the 5' RACE reads with MiXCR. The sample includes tens of thousands of distinct CDR3 sequences, around a quarter of them seen just once. The sequenced sample consisted of PBMCs or a T cell subset sorted from them (not recorded which). These receptors were taken from a man aged 18-30 years who had mild COVID-19 (a few samples of this study predate the infection). Cell type and time point are not known. Each CDR3 is given with its conserved first and last residue. D genes are given only for firm matches. Not every row has a clone size; where given, it reads once, few, many or a size class.

V gene	clone size	J gene	D gene	CDR3 DNA	CDR3 protein
TRBV4-1	few	TRBJ2-2	.	TGCGCCAGCAGCCAAGATCGGGGGACTCCGAACACCGGGGAGCTGTTTTTT	CASSQDRGTPNTGELFF
TRBV5-1	few	TRBJ2-1	.	TGCGCCAGCACCTCTGGGACGGTGTACAATGAGCAGTTCTTC	CASTSGTVYNEQFF
TRBV7-9	.	TRBJ1-1	.	TGTGCCAGCACCTCCCCGGGGAACACTGAAGCTTTCTTT	CASTSPGNTEAFF
TRBV10-3	.	TRBJ1-1	TRBD1	TGTGCCAGCTGTGGGGACAGGGACATGAACACTGAAGCTTTCTTT	CASCGDRDMNTEAFF
TRBV29-1	.	TRBJ1-4	.	TGCAGCGTTGAAGATATGCAGGGTGGTCACGAAAAACTGTTTTTT	CSVEDMQGGHEKLFF
TRBV20-1	.	TRBJ2-3	.	TGCAGTGCTAGCCGGCCAGCACTCTACACAGATACGCAGTATTTT	CSASRPALYTDTQYF
TRBV24-1	.	TRBJ1-1	.	TGTGCCACCAGACGGGCGAACACTGAAGCTTTCTTT	CATRRANTEAFF
TRBV6-2/TRBV6-3	few	TRBJ2-7	.	TGTGCCAGCAGTACGCGAAATTACGAGCAGTACTTC	CASSTRNYEQYF
TRBV7-9	few	TRBJ2-5	.	TGTGCCAGCGGGCATTCTGGAAAGACCCAGTACTTC	CASGHSGKTQYF
TRBV6-2/TRBV6-3	.	TRBJ2-3	TRBD1	TGTGCCAGCAGCAAAACCAGGACAGGGGGCTCAGATACGCAGTATTTT	CASSKTRTGGSDTQYF
TRBV27	.	TRBJ2-7	.	TGTGCCAGCAGTCGAGGTGGGGGCCTGGACGAGCAGTACTTC	CASSRGGGLDEQYF
TRBV4-2	few	TRBJ2-5	.	TGTGCCAGCAGTGCAATCGGGGCCGTAAAGACCCAGTACTTC	CASSAIGAVKTQYF
TRBV13	.	TRBJ1-1	.	TGTGCCAGCAGCTCCGGACTGGGGGTAGGCACTGAAGCTTTCTTT	CASSSGLGVGTEAFF
TRBV7-2	.	TRBJ2-1	.	TGTGCCAGCAGTCTTAGTGGGGGGGGCTTTTCCAATGAGCAGTTCTTC	CASSLSGGGFSNEQFF
TRBV4-1	.	TRBJ2-1	TRBD2	TGCGCCAGCAGCCAAGAGGCGCTAGCGGGGCACAATGAGCAGTTCTTC	CASSQEALAGHNEQFF
TRBV4-1	.	TRBJ1-1	.	TGCGCCAGCAGCCAAGTTGCTGGGGGGAGGACTGAAGCTTTCTTT	CASSQVAGGRTEAFF
TRBV27	few	TRBJ2-5	TRBD2	TGTGCCAGCAGTTTCATAGCGGGGGGCTCGGAGACCCAGTACTTC	CASSFIAGGSETQYF
TRBV4-3	once	TRBJ2-1	.	TGCGCCAGCAGCCAAGATGTTAGTAGCTCCTACAATGAGCAGTTCTTC	CASSQDVSSSYNEQFF
TRBV12-3/TRBV12-4	.	TRBJ2-7	.	TGTGCCAGCAGTTCAAGGTGGGACGAGCAGTACTTC	CASSSRWDEQYF
TRBV6-5	.	TRBJ2-1	.	TGTGCCAGCTCAAGTTGGATAAGCTCCAGTGAGCAGTTCTTC	CASSSWISSSEQFF
TRBV29-1	few	TRBJ1-2	TRBD1	TGCAGCGTTGCTTCAGGGGGAGGGTATGGCTACACCTTC	CSVASGGGYGYTF